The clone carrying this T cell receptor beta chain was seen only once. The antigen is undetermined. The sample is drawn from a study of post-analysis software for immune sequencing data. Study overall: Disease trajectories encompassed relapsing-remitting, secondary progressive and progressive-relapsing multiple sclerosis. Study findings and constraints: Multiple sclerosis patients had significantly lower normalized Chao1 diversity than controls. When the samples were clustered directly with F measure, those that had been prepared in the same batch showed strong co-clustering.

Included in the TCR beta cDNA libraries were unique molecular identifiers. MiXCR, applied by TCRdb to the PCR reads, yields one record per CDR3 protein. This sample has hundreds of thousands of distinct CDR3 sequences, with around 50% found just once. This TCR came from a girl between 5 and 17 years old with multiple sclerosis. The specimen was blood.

In nucleotides, the CDR3 is TGCGCCAGCAGCCTCCGGGACTTCCCTTACGAGCAGTACTTC. Its translation is CASSLRDFPYEQYF. The chain has TRBV4-1 and TRBJ2-7, with D possibly being TRBD2 (6 bases). CDR3 length: 14 amino acids. Germline V gene data show CDR1 as MGHRA and CDR2 as YSYEKL. The V end lost 4 bases, the J end lost 4 bases, and 14 bases lay between the germline ends.